The 25 T cell receptor beta chains given below trace back to one sample, sequenced in a study of blood T cell repertoires in COVID-19. Assay used: immunoSEQ multiplex PCR; TCRdb lists only in-frame clones, some missing. Of approximately 330,000 clones in the sample, 80% to 90% were seen once. The sequencing sample was made of peripheral blood. These receptors originate from a man aged 30 to 39 with COVID-19, enrolled during active disease.

This clone appeared a few times. The J gene is TRBJ1-1, the V gene TRBV5-1; D unclear. Germline values: CDR1 SGHRS, CDR2 YFSETQ. Trimming cost V 0 bases and J 1 base, with 13 bases left between them. This CDR3 is 16 amino acids long. CDR3 residues: CASSLESGPTNTEAFF. As DNA, the CDR3 is TGCGCCAGCAGCTTGGAATCTGGGCCGACGAACACTGAAGCTTTCTTT.

The count of this clone is one. The chain joins TRBV15 to TRBJ1-2; D gene ambiguous. The CDR3 loop spans 13 amino acids. Germline lookup yields CDR1 LNHNV and CDR2 YYDKDF (reference sequence). V lost 0 bases and J lost 9, with 11 bases in between. CDR3 sequence reads: CATSREESSSYTF. CDR3 nucleotides: TGTGCCACCAGCAGAGAGGAGAGCTCGAGCTACACCTTC.

The genes are TRBV5-5 and TRBJ2-2, with D possibly being TRBD2 (5 bases). The V and J ends lost 4 bases and 4 bases respectively, with 11 bases between them. The CDR3 totals 14 residues. Germline CDR1 and CDR2: SGHKS and YYEKEE (reference sequence). The CDR3 sequence is CASSRGLGTGELFF. The CDR3 DNA follows: TGTGCCAGCAGCCGCGGACTGGGCACCGGGGAGCTGTTTTTT.

This chain links TRBV3-1 (or the pseudogene TRBV3-2) with TRBJ2-2; TRBD2 agrees at 12 bases. The CDR3 runs 17 residues. The junction had 8 bases not matched to a gene; V was cut back by 5 bases and J by 4 bases. Germline CDR1 reads LGHDT; CDR2 reads YNNKEL (reference sequence). CDR3 sequence (DNA): TGTGCCAGCAGCTTCCAGACTAGCGGGAGTGTCACCGGGGAGCTGTTTTTT. It specifies CASSFQTSGSVTGELFF.

The chain has TRBV2 and TRBJ2-2, with 7 bases that match TRBD2. CDR1 SNHLY and CDR2 FYNNEI come from the germline V gene. The CDR3 runs to 15 residues. V was pared by 6 bases and J by 1 base, with 5 bases of the junction left unmatched. CDR3 residues: CASRETSLNTGELFF. DNA of the CDR3: TGTGCCAGCAGGGAGACTAGCTTGAACACCGGGGAGCTGTTTTTT. Looking up the rest from reference TRBV2 and TRBJ2-2 gives the full variable domain: EPEVTQTPSHQVTQMGQEVILRCVPISNHLYFYWYRQILGQKVEFLVSFYNNEISEKSEIFDDQFSVERPDGSNFTLKIRSTKLEDSAMYFCASRETSLNTGELFFGEGSRLTVL.

V usage is TRBV7-2 and J usage is TRBJ2-1; D may be TRBD1 (5 bases). The CDR3 extends over 15 amino acids. The germline V and J ends were trimmed by 5 bases and 5 bases, with 16 bases remaining between them. The germline V gene has CDR1 SGHTA and CDR2 FQGNSA. The CDR3 sequence: CASSPTRTPHNEQFF. CDR3 sequence (DNA): TGTGCCAGCAGCCCTACCCGGACACCACACAATGAGCAGTTCTTC. The variable domain in full, completed from reference TRBV7-2 and TRBJ2-1, reads GAGVSQSPSNKVTEKGKDVELRCDPISGHTALYWYRQSLGQGLEFLIYFQGNSAPDKSGLPSDRFSAERTGGSVSTLTIQRTQQEDSAVYLCASSPTRTPHNEQFFGPGTRLTVL.

This clone was recorded a few times. The chain joins TRBV7-9 to TRBJ1-5, with D maybe TRBD1 (5 bases). The CDR3 has 15 residues. Germline lookup yields CDR1 SEHNR and CDR2 FQNEAQ (reference sequence). Deletions cut 4 bases from V and 3 bases from J, with 13 bases between. The CDR3 protein is CASSSPTETNQPQHF. In nucleotides, the CDR3 is TGTGCCAGCAGCTCACCGACAGAGACCAATCAGCCCCAGCATTTT.

The CDR3 region is CASSLRGVVSEQYF. The CDR3 coding sequence is TGTGCCAGCAGTTTACGCGGGGTCGTAAGCGAGCAGTACTTC. The V gene is TRBV28, the J gene TRBJ2-7; possible D gene TRBD2, 6 bases. Trimming removed 2 bases at V and 6 bases at J, with 14 bases between. The length of the CDR3 is 14 residues. Germline lookup yields CDR1 MDHEN and CDR2 SYDVKM.

The genes are TRBV5-1 and TRBJ2-1; 7 bases are a match to TRBD2. Germline values: CDR1 SGHRS, CDR2 YFSETQ. The CDR3 loop spans 13 amino acids. Unmatched junction bases numbered 2, after V lost 2 bases and J lost 6 bases. This chain's CDR3 is CASSFWGGNEQFF. CDR3 bases: TGCGCCAGCAGCTTCTGGGGGGGCAATGAGCAGTTCTTC.

This chain joins TRBV12-3 or TRBV12-4 and TRBJ2-3, with D unclear. V lost 6 bases, J lost 0 bases, and 7 bases lay in between. The CDR3 extends over 13 amino acids. The CDR3 loop reads CASRPRSTDTQYF. As DNA, the CDR3 is TGTGCCAGCAGGCCCCGGAGCACAGATACGCAGTATTTT.

This chain joins TRBV5-5 and TRBJ1-2; a possible D gene is TRBD1 (6 bases). The V gene's germline CDR1 is SGHKS and CDR2 YYEKEE (reference sequence). Trimming took off 1 base at V and 2 bases at J, with 18 bases between the two ends. This CDR3 has 17 amino acids. DNA of the CDR3: TGTGCCAGCAGCTTGATAGTCGGTCGGGGGGCCAACTATGGCTACACCTTC. Amino acids: CASSLIVGRGANYGYTF.

The chain employs TRBV7-2 and TRBJ1-1; unclear D gene. Germline V CDR1 and CDR2: SGHTA, FQGNSA. This CDR3 region has 14 residues. V was pared by 5 bases and J by 0 bases, with 10 bases between. CDR3 coding DNA: TGTGCCAGCAGCCGCGTTAGAGTGAACACTGAAGCTTTCTTT. Its protein is CASSRVRVNTEAFF.

The chain carries TRBV5-6 and TRBJ2-1; possible D gene TRBD1, 6 bases. The CDR3 runs 13 residues. The germline gives CDR1 SGHDT, CDR2 YYEEEE. The V end lost 0 bases, the J end lost 6 bases, and 7 bases lay between the germline ends. Here the CDR3 DNA reads TGTGCCAGCAGCTTGGTAGGGGGCAATGAGCAGTTCTTC. This sequence encodes CASSLVGGNEQFF.

The chain joins TRBV6-1 to TRBJ2-2, with a weak D call TRBD2 (5 bases). V gave up 5 bases and J gave up 1 base, with 11 bases separating them. Germline CDR1 and CDR2: MNHNS and SASEGT. This CDR3 region has 15 residues. The CDR3 protein is CASSSPGMNTGELFF. The CDR3 DNA sequence: TGTGCCAGCAGTTCACCCGGGATGAACACCGGGGAGCTGTTTTTT.

The chain joins TRBV5-8 to TRBJ1-2; weak D call: TRBD1 (5 bases). Germline V gene data show CDR1 as SGHTS and CDR2 as YDEGEE. The CDR3 is 13 residues long. V was clipped by 4 bases and J by 8 bases, with 15 bases between them. CDR3 sequence reads: CASSQSRVGGYTF. The DNA of the CDR3 is TGTGCCAGCAGCCAGTCCAGGGTTGGCGGCTACACCTTC. Based on the CDR3 plus reference TRBV5-8 and TRBJ1-2, the full variable domain is EAGVTQSPTHLIKTRGQQATLRCSPISGHTSVYWYQQALGLGLQFLLWYDEGEERNRGNFPPRFSGRQFPNYSSELNVNALELEDSALYLCASSQSRVGGYTFGSGTRLTVV.

This rearrangement joins TRBV6-5 to TRBJ2-7; the D is unclear. V was clipped by 6 bases and J by 3 bases, with 6 bases between them. The CDR3 spans 11 residues. Germline assignment: CDR1 MNHEY and CDR2 SVGAGI. CDR3 residues: CASRSLYEQYF. The CDR3 DNA follows: TGTGCCAGCAGGTCCCTCTACGAGCAGTACTTC.

This chain uses TRBV28 with TRBJ1-1; 7 bases fit TRBD1. V was pared by 4 bases and J by 8 bases, with 10 bases of the junction left unmatched. Germline assignment: CDR1 MDHEN and CDR2 SYDVKM. There are 14 residues in the CDR3. The CDR3, as DNA: TGTGCCAGCAGTTCCGTCTGGACAGGCAAAGAAGCTTTCTTT. Its translation is CASSSVWTGKEAFF.

The chain joins TRBV19 to TRBJ2-5; TRBD1 matches at 8 bases. Per germline, CDR1 LNHDA and CDR2 SQIVND (reference sequence). This CDR3 is built from 17 residues. V shed 5 bases, J shed 4 bases, and the junction held 15 bases outside the gene matches. CDR3 in DNA: TGTGCCAGTAGTCCCTCCTCCGGACAGGGAAGTAGAGAGACCCAGTACTTC. Encoded protein: CASSPSSGQGSRETQYF.

The chain uses TRBV28 and TRBJ2-1; no clear D gene. Germline V gene data show CDR1 as MDHEN and CDR2 as SYDVKM. The V and J ends lost 3 bases and 0 bases respectively, with 9 bases between them. The CDR3 loop spans 15 amino acids. CDR3 sequence reads: CASSFLGSSYNEQFF. Here the CDR3 DNA reads TGTGCCAGCAGTTTTCTAGGCAGCTCCTACAATGAGCAGTTCTTC.

V is TRBV14 and J is TRBJ1-1; possibly TRBD1 for D (5 bases). Trimming removed 0 bases at V and 0 bases at J, with 11 bases between. The germline CDR1 and CDR2 sequences are SGHDN and FVKESK. The CDR3 contains 16 residues. The CDR3 spells CASSQDLGGLNTEAFF. The CDR3 region has the DNA TGTGCCAGCAGCCAAGATCTCGGGGGTCTGAACACTGAAGCTTTCTTT.

The CDR3 bases are TGTGCCAGCAGTGAGGCCTCGACAGCCATTTTGAACACTGAAGCTTTCTTT. Protein: CASSEASTAILNTEAFF. The chain couples TRBV6-1 to TRBJ1-1, with a weak D call TRBD1 (5 bases). The V end was cut by 3 bases, the J end by 0 bases, with 17 bases between. CDR3 length: 17 amino acids. Germline loops: CDR1 MNHNS, CDR2 SASEGT.

V is TRBV4-1 and J is TRBJ2-3; a weak D match, TRBD2 (6 bases). CDR1 and CDR2 (germline): MGHRA, YSYEKL. The V and J ends lost 8 bases and 2 bases respectively, with 20 bases between them. The CDR3 runs to 16 residues. CDR3 coding DNA: TGCGCCAGCCAACCAGGGACTGGATTCTCCACAGATACGCAGTATTTT. Its protein is CASQPGTGFSTDTQYF.

The genes are TRBV6-5 and TRBJ1-2; 8 nucleotides align to TRBD1. Germline values: CDR1 MNHEY, CDR2 SVGAGI. CDR3 length equals 13 residues. V was pared by 6 bases and J by 5 bases, with 5 bases of the junction left unmatched. This CDR3 reads CASRGQGGYGYTF. The CDR3 DNA sequence: TGTGCCAGCAGAGGACAGGGAGGGTATGGCTACACCTTC.

The chain combines TRBV6-1 with TRBJ1-2, with TRBD1 as a possible D gene (5 bases). CDR1 is MNHNS and CDR2 is SASEGT in the germline V gene. The germline V and J ends were trimmed by 0 bases and 3 bases, with 17 bases remaining between them. This CDR3 has 17 residues. The CDR3 here is CASSEAGQGLIYYGYTF. CDR3 bases: TGTGCCAGCAGTGAAGCAGGGCAGGGTTTAATTTACTATGGCTACACCTTC.

The chain links TRBV3-1 (or the pseudogene TRBV3-2) to TRBJ2-2, with TRBD1 as a possible D gene (5 bases). Germline CDR1 LGHDT, CDR2 YNNKEL (reference sequence). The CDR3 covers 12 residues. CDR3 amino acids: CVAQANTGELFF. CDR3 DNA: TGTGTTGCACAGGCGAACACCGGGGAGCTGTTTTTT.